This is a list of T cell receptor beta chains from one sample in a study of T cell responses to AZD1222 COVID-19 vaccine. The data were produced by immunoSEQ multiplex PCR, yet TCRdb's version contains in-frame clones alone and is incomplete. The repertoire holds about 99,000 clones, with 90% as singletons. Sequencing used peripheral blood, obtained on day 0 of AZD1222 vaccination. Receptor source: an adult in good health. CDR3s include the opening cysteine and the closing phenylalanine or tryptophan. A D gene is named only where the DNA matches it firmly. A row's size may be missing; if present it is once, few, many or a size class.

v_call	clone_size	j_call	d_call	cdr3_aa	cdr3_nt
TRBV28	.	TRBJ2-4	.	CASSALSAKNIQYF	TGTGCCAGCAGTGCCTTAAGCGCCAAAAACATTCAGTACTTC
TRBV7-6	.	TRBJ1-1	.	CASSLNTGTANTEAFF	TGTGCCAGCAGCTTAAATACCGGGACGGCGAACACTGAAGCTTTCTTT
TRBV6-5	.	TRBJ1-2	TRBD1	CASSRTGNNYGYTF	TGTGCCAGCAGTCGGACAGGGAATAACTATGGCTACACCTTC
TRBV20-1	.	TRBJ2-5	.	CSASSAHYPGPKGETQYF	TGCAGTGCTAGTTCCGCTCACTACCCCGGCCCAAAAGGAGAGACCCAGTACTTC
TRBV18	.	TRBJ1-3	.	CASSLPTGREAGNTIYF	TGTGCCAGCTCACTACCGACAGGTCGGGAGGCTGGAAACACCATATATTTT
TRBV10-3	.	TRBJ2-5	.	CAISPRDPWPQYF	TGTGCCATCAGTCCTCGGGACCCGTGGCCCCAGTACTTC
TRBV18	.	TRBJ2-3	TRBD2	CASSLRAPSGGTTDTQYF	TGTGCCAGCTCACTCCGGGCCCCTAGCGGGGGAACCACAGATACGCAGTATTTT
TRBV4-1	.	TRBJ1-5	TRBD1	CASSQDGTGGQPQHF	TGCGCCAGCAGCCAAGATGGGACAGGGGGACAGCCCCAGCATTTT
TRBV7-2	once	TRBJ2-3	TRBD2	CASSLMALAGGGDTQYF	TGTGCCAGCAGCCTCATGGCACTAGCGGGGGGAGGAGATACGCAGTATTTT
TRBV2	few	TRBJ1-2	.	CASSADTAVYGYTF	TGTGCCAGCAGTGCGGACACGGCAGTATATGGCTACACCTTC